This T cell receptor (beta chain) was recovered during a study of blood T cell repertoires in COVID-19. Study background: COVID-19 samples from acute and convalescent phases originated in the United States, Italy and Spain. T cells, B-cell-depleted T cells, or PBMCs supplied cDNA or gDNA.

This CDR3 is 15 amino acids long. Germline V lookup: CDR1 SGHAT, CDR2 FQNNGV. The germline V and J ends were trimmed by 5 bases and 0 bases, with 13 bases remaining between them. As originally analysed: Cell counts per sample came from amplifying reference gene primers. Clones were sequenced by immunoSEQ multiplex PCR, and TCRdb holds only the in-frame ones, with some missing. The DNA was the basis for D and trimming; V, J and clone size are from that table. Here the sample spans 25,000 to 40,000 clones, 85% to 90% being singletons. The TCR sequence derives from a human donor in a cohort sampled during active COVID-19. Sequenced input: peripheral blood. This chain joins TRBV11-2 and TRBJ2-5; perhaps TRBD1 as D (5 bases). The chain's CDR3 is CASSVTSGYQETQYF. Here the CDR3 DNA reads TGTGCCAGCAGCGTTACTTCAGGGTACCAAGAGACCCAGTACTTC.